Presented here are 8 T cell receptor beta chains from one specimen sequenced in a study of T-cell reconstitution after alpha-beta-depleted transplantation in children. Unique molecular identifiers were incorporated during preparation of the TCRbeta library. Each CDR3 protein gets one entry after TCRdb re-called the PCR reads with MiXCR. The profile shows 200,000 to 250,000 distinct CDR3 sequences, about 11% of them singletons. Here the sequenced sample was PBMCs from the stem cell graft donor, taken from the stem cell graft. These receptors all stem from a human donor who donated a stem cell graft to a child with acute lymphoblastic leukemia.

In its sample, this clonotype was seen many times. The CDR3 region has the DNA TGTGCCAGCAGTGCCCGGGACAGCGCCGCTTATCAGCCCCAGCATTTT. This sequence encodes CASSARDSAAYQPQHF. The J gene is TRBJ1-5, the V gene TRBV2; TRBD1 aligns across 7 bases. The length of the CDR3 is 16 residues. CDR1 and CDR2 (germline): SNHLY, FYNNEI. Trimming at V came to 4 bases and at J to 5 bases, leaving 11 bases not matched to a gene. The whole variable domain, filled in from reference TRBV2 and TRBJ1-5, reads EPEVTQTPSHQVTQMGQEVILRCVPISNHLYFYWYRQILGQKVEFLVSFYNNEISEKSEIFDDQFSVERPDGSNFTLKIRSTKLEDSAMYFCASSARDSAAYQPQHFGDGTRLSIL.

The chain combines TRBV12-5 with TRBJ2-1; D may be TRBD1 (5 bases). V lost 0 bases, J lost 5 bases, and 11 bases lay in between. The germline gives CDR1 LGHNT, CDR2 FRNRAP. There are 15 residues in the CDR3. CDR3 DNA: TGTGCTAGTGGTTTGGTAGGGGCCGGTGACAATGAGCAGTTCTTC. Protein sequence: CASGLVGAGDNEQFF.

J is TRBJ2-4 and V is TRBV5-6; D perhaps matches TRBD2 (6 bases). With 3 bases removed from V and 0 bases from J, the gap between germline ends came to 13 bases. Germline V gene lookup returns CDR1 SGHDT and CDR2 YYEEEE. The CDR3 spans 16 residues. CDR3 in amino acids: CASSSGGVKAKNIQYF. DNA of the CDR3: TGTGCCAGCAGCTCCGGGGGAGTGAAAGCCAAAAACATTCAGTACTTC.

CDR3 sequence reads: CASSPETGSPGKLFF. The CDR3 region has the DNA TGTGCCAGCAGCCCGGAGACAGGGTCCCCCGGAAAACTGTTTTTT. The J gene is TRBJ1-4, the V gene TRBV7-9, with 7 bases matching TRBD1. The CDR3 is 15 residues long. J lost 10 bases, V lost 5 bases, and 13 bases had no gene match. Germline CDR1 and CDR2: SEHNR and FQNEAQ (reference sequence). Drawing the rest from reference TRBV7-9 and TRBJ1-4, the complete variable domain is DTGVSQNPRHKITKRGQNVTFRCDPISEHNRLYWYRQTLGQGPEFLTYFQNEAQLEKSRLLSDRFSAERPKGSFSTLEIQRTEQGDSAMYLCASSPETGSPGKLFFGSGTQLSVL.

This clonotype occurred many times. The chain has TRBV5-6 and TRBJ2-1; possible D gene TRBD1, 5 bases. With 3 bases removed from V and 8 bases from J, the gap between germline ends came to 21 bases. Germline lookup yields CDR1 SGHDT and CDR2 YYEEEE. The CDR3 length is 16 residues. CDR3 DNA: TGTGCCAGCAGCTCGACCCTCAGGGTCGGCTTTGATGAGCAGTTCTTC. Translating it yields CASSSTLRVGFDEQFF.

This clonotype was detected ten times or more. The CDR3 protein is CAISRFSGPPRDTQYF. The CDR3 nucleotides read TGTGCCATCAGCCGTTTTAGCGGGCCCCCTCGAGATACGCAGTATTTT. This chain joins TRBV10-3 and TRBJ2-3, with 7 bases identical to TRBD2. The trim removed 6 bases at V and 5 bases at J, leaving 14 bases unmatched. CDR3 length: 16 amino acids. Germline V CDR1 and CDR2: ENHRY, SYGVKD.

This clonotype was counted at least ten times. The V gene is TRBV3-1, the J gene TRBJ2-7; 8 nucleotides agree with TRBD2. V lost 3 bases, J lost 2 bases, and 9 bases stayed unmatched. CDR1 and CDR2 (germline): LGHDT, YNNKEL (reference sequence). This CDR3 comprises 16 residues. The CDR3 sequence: CASSHVTSGLTYEQYF. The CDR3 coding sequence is TGTGCCAGCAGCCACGTAACTAGCGGCCTTACCTACGAGCAGTACTTC.

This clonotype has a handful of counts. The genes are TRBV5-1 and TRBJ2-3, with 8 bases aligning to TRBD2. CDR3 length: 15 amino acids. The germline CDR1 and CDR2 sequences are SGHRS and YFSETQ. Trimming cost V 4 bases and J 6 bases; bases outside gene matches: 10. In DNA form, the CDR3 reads TGCGCCAGCAGCCGGGGGTCGGGAGGGCCGGATACGCAGTATTTT. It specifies CASSRGSGGPDTQYF. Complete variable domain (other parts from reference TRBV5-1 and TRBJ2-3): KAGVTQTPRYLIKTRGQQVTLSCSPISGHRSVSWYQQTPGQGLQFLFEYFSETQRNKGNFPGRFSGRQFSNSRSEMNVSTLELGDSALYLCASSRGSGGPDTQYFGPGTRLTVL.